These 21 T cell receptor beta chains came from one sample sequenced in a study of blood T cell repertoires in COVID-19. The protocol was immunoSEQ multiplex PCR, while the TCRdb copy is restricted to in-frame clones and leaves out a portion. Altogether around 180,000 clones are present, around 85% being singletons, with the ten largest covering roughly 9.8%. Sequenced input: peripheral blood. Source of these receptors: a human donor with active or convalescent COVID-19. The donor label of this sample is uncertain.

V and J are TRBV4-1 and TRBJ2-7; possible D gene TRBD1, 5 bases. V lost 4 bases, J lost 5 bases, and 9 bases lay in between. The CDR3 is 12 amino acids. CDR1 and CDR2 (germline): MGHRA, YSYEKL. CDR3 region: CASSRWTNEQYF. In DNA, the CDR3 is TGCGCCAGCAGCCGGTGGACAAACGAGCAGTACTTC.

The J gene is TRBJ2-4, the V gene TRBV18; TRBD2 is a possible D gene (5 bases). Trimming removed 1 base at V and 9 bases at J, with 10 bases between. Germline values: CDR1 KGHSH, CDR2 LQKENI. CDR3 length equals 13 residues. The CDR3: CASSPLTRGIQYF. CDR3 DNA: TGTGCCAGCTCACCACTGACCCGGGGCATTCAGTACTTC.

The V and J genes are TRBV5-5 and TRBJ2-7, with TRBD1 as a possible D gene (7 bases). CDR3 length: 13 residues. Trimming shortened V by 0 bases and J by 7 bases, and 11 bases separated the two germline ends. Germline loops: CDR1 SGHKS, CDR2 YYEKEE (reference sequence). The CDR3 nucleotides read TGTGCCAGCAGCTTGGAGGGGGCGGGAGAGCAGTACTTC. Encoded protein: CASSLEGAGEQYF.

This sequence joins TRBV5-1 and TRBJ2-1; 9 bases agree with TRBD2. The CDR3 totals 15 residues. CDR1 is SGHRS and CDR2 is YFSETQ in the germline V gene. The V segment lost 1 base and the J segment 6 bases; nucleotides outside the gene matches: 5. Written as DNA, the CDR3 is TGCGCCAGCAGCTTGCAGCCTAGCGGGGTCAATGAGCAGTTCTTC. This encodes CASSLQPSGVNEQFF.

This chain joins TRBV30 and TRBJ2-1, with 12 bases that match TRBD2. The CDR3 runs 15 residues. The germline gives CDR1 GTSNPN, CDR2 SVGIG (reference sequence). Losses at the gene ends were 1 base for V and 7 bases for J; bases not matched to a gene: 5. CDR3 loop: CAWSEGLAGRNEQFF. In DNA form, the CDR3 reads TGTGCCTGGAGTGAAGGACTAGCGGGACGGAATGAGCAGTTCTTC.

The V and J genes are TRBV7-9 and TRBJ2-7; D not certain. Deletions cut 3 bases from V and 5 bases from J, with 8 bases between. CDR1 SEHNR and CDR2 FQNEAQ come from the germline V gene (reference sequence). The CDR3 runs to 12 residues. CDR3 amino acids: CASSFSRDEQYF. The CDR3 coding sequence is TGTGCCAGCAGCTTTTCTCGGGACGAGCAGTACTTC.

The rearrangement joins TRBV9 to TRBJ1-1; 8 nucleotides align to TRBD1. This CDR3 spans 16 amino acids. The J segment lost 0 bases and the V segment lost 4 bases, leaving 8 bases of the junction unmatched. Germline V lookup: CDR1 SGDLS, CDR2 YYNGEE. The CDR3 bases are TGTGCCAGCAGCACTCCCGGACAGGGATTGAACACTGAAGCTTTCTTT. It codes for CASSTPGQGLNTEAFF. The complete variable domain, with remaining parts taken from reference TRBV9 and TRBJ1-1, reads DSGVTQTPKHLITATGQRVTLRCSPRSGDLSVYWYQQSLDQGLQFLIQYYNGEERAKGNILERFSAQQFPDLHSELNLSSLELGDSALYFCASSTPGQGLNTEAFFGQGTRLTVV.

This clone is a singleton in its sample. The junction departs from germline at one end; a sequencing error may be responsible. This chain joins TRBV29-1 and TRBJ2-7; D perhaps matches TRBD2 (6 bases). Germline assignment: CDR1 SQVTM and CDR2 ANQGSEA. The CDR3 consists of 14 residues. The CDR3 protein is CSVEDRGMSYGQYF. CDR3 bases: TGCAGCGTTGAAGATCGGGGGATGTCCTACGGGCAGTACTTC.

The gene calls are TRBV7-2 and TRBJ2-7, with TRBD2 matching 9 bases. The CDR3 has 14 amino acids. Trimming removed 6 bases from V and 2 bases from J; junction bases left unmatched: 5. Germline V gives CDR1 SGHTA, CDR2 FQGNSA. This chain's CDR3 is CASSLTSGTYEQYF. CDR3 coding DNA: TGTGCCAGCAGTCTGACTAGCGGCACCTACGAGCAGTACTTC.

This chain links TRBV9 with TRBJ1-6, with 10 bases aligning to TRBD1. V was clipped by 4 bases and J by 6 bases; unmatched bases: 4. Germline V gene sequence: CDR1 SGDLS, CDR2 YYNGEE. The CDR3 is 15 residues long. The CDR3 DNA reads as TGTGCCAGCAGCCCAAGGGACAGGGGTAATTCACCCCTCCACTTT. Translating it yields CASSPRDRGNSPLHF.

The chain's CDR3 is CASSFGQGGNQPQHF. The CDR3 DNA is TGTGCCAGCAGTTTCGGACAGGGAGGGAATCAGCCCCAGCATTTT. V and J are TRBV27 and TRBJ1-5, with 8 bases aligning to TRBD1. Germline lookup yields CDR1 MNHEY and CDR2 SMNVEV (reference sequence). V lost 3 bases, J lost 4 bases, and 5 bases stayed unmatched. This CDR3 is built from 15 residues.

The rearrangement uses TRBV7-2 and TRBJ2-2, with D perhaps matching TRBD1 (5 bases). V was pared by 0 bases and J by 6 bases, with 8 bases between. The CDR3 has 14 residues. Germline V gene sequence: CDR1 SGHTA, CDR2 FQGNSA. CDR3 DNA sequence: TGTGCCAGCAGCTTAGCGCAGGGCGCCGGGGAGCTGTTTTTT. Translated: CASSLAQGAGELFF.

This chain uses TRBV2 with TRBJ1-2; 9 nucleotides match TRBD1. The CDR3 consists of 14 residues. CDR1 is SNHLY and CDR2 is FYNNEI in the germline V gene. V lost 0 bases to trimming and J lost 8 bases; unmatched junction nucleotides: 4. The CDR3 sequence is CASSEARTGDGYTF. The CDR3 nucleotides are TGTGCCAGCAGTGAAGCGCGGACAGGGGACGGCTACACCTTC. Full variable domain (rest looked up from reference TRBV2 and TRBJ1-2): EPEVTQTPSHQVTQMGQEVILRCVPISNHLYFYWYRQILGQKVEFLVSFYNNEISEKSEIFDDQFSVERPDGSNFTLKIRSTKLEDSAMYFCASSEARTGDGYTFGSGTRLTVV.

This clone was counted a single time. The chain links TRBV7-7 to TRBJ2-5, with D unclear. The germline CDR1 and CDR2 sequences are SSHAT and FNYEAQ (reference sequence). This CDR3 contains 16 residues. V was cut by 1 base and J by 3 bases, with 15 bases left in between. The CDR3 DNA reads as TGTGCCAGCAGCTTAGATTTCCGGCAGGCCAAAGAGACCCAGTACTTC. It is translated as CASSLDFRQAKETQYF.

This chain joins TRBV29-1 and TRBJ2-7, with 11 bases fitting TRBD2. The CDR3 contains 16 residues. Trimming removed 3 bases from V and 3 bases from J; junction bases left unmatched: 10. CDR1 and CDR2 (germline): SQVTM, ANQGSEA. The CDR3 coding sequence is TGCAGCGTTGAGGGGCTAGCGGGAGGAACTCTCTACGAGCAGTACTTC. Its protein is CSVEGLAGGTLYEQYF.

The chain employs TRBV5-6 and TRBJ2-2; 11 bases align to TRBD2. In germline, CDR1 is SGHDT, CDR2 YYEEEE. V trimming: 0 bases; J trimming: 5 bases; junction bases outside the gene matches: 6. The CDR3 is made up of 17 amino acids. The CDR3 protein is CASSLELAGALTGELFF. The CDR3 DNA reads TGTGCCAGCAGCTTGGAACTAGCGGGGGCCTTAACCGGGGAGCTGTTTTTT.

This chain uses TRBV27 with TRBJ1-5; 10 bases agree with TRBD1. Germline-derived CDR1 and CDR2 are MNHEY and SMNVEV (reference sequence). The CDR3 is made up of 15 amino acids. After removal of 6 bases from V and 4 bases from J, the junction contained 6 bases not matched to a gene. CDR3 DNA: TGTGCCAGCAGCCTGGGACAGGGGCCTAATCAGCCCCAGCATTTT. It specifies CASSLGQGPNQPQHF.

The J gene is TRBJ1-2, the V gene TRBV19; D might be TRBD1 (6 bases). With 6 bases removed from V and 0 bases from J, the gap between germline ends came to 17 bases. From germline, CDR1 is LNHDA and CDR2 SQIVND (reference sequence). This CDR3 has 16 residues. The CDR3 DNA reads TGTGCCAGTAGGCTGGACAGTTCGGCCGCTAACTATGGCTACACCTTC. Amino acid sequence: CASRLDSSAANYGYTF.

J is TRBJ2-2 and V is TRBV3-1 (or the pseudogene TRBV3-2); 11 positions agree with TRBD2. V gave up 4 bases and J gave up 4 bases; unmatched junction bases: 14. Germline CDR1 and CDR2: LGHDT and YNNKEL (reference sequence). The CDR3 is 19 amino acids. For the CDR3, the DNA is TGTGCCAGCAGCCCCCCTAGGACTAGCGGGCTCCCAGGCACCGGGGAGCTGTTTTTT. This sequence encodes CASSPPRTSGLPGTGELFF.

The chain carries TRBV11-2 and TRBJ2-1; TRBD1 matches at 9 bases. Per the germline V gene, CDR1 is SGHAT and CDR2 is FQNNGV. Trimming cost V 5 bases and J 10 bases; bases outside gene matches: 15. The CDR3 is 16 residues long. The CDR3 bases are TGTGCCAGCAGCGCCTCTCCGGGACAGGGTTATAGCGAGCAGTTCTTC. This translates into CASSASPGQGYSEQFF.

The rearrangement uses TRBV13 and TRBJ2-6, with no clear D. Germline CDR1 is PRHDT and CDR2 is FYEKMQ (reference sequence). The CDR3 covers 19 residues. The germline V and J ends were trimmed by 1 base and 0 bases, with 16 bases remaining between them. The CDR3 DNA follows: TGTGCCAGCAGCTTAGCGCCCGGAAGACAACTCTCTGGGGCCAACGTCCTGACTTTC. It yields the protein CASSLAPGRQLSGANVLTF.